Each of the 9 T cell receptor beta chains below was sequenced from the same sample in a study of blood T cell repertoires in COVID-19. Clones were sequenced by immunoSEQ multiplex PCR, and TCRdb holds only the in-frame ones, with some missing. The sample lists 53,000 or so clones; almost 85% were seen once. Sequencing used peripheral blood. The receptor source for this set is a human donor in a cohort sampled during active COVID-19.

J is TRBJ2-2 and V is TRBV6-5, with 7 bases aligning to TRBD1. V shed 4 bases, J shed 3 bases, and the junction held 5 bases outside the gene matches. Germline-derived CDR1 and CDR2 are MNHEY and SVGAGI. The CDR3 is made up of 15 amino acids. The CDR3 DNA sequence: TGTGCCAGCAGTTCCGGACAGGCCTACACCGGGGAGCTGTTTTTT. It is translated as CASSSGQAYTGELFF.

This clone was detected a few times. The chain carries TRBV10-3 and TRBJ1-2; D might be TRBD1 (6 bases). V was pared by 3 bases and J by 8 bases, with 10 bases between. This CDR3 is 12 amino acids long. Looked up from germline, CDR1 is ENHRY and CDR2 is SYGVKD. CDR3 amino acids: CAISDRGEGYTF. In DNA form, the CDR3 reads TGTGCCATCAGTGACAGGGGAGAGGGCTACACCTTC.

The chain is built from TRBV11-2 and TRBJ2-2; tentative D call: TRBD1 (5 bases). Trimming left V 2 bases short and J 1 base short, with 8 bases between. CDR3 size: 15 residues. Germline CDR1 SGHAT, CDR2 FQNNGV. As DNA, the CDR3 is TGTGCCAGCAGCTTACAGGGATTGAACACCGGGGAGCTGTTTTTT. This translates into CASSLQGLNTGELFF.

A single count supports this clone. J is TRBJ2-1 and V is TRBV28; 10 bases line up with TRBD1. The CDR3 has 15 amino acids. The germline V gene encodes CDR1 MDHEN and CDR2 SYDVKM. Trimming cost V 6 bases and J 9 bases; bases outside gene matches: 11. The CDR3: CASRIVGTGETEQFF. The CDR3 DNA follows: TGTGCCAGCAGAATTGTCGGGACAGGGGAAACTGAGCAGTTCTTC.

This sequence joins TRBV12-3 or TRBV12-4 and TRBJ2-7, with D possibly being TRBD2 (5 bases). V lost 3 bases, J lost 4 bases, and 7 bases lay in between. This CDR3 has 12 residues. The CDR3 coding sequence is TGTGCCAGCAGTTTCGAGGGTTACGAGCAGTACTTC. Residues: CASSFEGYEQYF.

The CDR3 DNA reads TGTGCCAGCAGCCCCCCCCGCGGGAGGAACGCCTACGAGCAGTACTTC. This codes for CASSPPRGRNAYEQYF. V is TRBV3-1 (or the pseudogene TRBV3-2) and J is TRBJ2-7; 8 bases are shared with TRBD2. The CDR3 is made up of 16 amino acids. Looked up from germline, CDR1 is LGHDT and CDR2 is YNNKEL (reference sequence). V trimming: 4 bases; J trimming: 2 bases; junction bases outside the gene matches: 10.

V gene TRBV19 combines with J gene TRBJ2-3, with D maybe TRBD2 (6 bases). The V end lost 7 bases, the J end lost 3 bases, and 11 bases lay between the germline ends. The CDR3 runs to 13 residues. Germline V gene lookup returns CDR1 LNHDA and CDR2 SQIVND (reference sequence). The CDR3: CASNPGVTDTQYF. The CDR3 nucleotides read TGTGCCAGTAATCCGGGGGTGACAGATACGCAGTATTTT.

J is TRBJ2-1 and V is TRBV2, with 8 bases identical to TRBD2. From germline, CDR1 is SNHLY and CDR2 FYNNEI. The length of the CDR3 is 15 residues. J gave up 5 bases and V 6 bases, and 9 bases lay outside the gene matches. DNA of the CDR3: TGTGCCAGCAGCGCTAGCGGGTTTTTCAACAATGAGCAGTTCTTC. Translating it yields CASSASGFFNNEQFF.

This clone appeared a single time. The chain joins TRBV4-1 to TRBJ2-3; D might be TRBD2 (6 bases). This CDR3 is built from 16 residues. The V end was cut by 1 base, the J end by 0 bases, with 11 bases between. The germline V gene encodes CDR1 MGHRA and CDR2 YSYEKL. CDR3 nucleotides: TGCGCCAGCAGCCAAGCACCGGCGGGAAGCACAGATACGCAGTATTTT. This sequence encodes CASSQAPAGSTDTQYF.